A single sample gave rise to the 29 T cell receptor beta chains below, sequenced in a study of T cell responses to AZD1222 COVID-19 vaccine. TCRdb's copy holds only in-frame clones and misses some; the assay was immunoSEQ multiplex PCR. The table has about 110,000 clones, more than 70% seen once. The sequencing used peripheral blood, collected on day 0 of AZD1222 vaccination. These receptor sequences come from an adult in good health.

The chain carries TRBV10-3 and TRBJ1-3; D remains unclear. The germline gives CDR1 ENHRY, CDR2 SYGVKD. Between the trimmed V and J ends, which lost 0 bases and 1 base, there was a span of 10 bases. This CDR3 is built from 16 residues. The CDR3 is CAISESTALSGNTIYF. The CDR3 bases are TGTGCCATCAGTGAGTCGACCGCACTATCTGGAAACACCATATATTTT.

The chain couples TRBV20-1 to TRBJ2-3; 11 bases match TRBD2. The germline CDR1 and CDR2 sequences are DFQATT and SNEGSKA (reference sequence). The V and J ends lost 3 bases and 0 bases, in that order; junction bases with no gene match: 8. There are 17 residues in the CDR3. For the CDR3, the DNA is TGCAGTGCTAGTTCGGTAGCGGGGGGGAGTAGCACAGATACGCAGTATTTT. Its translation: CSASSVAGGSSTDTQYF.

The chain links TRBV27 to TRBJ1-6; D remains unclear. Trimming removed 2 bases at V and 0 bases at J, with 11 bases between. The CDR3 has 17 residues. Germline assignment: CDR1 MNHEY and CDR2 SMNVEV (reference sequence). The CDR3 DNA is TGTGCCAGCAGTTTAGGGTGGCAGAGCTCCTATAATTCACCCCTCCACTTT. This sequence encodes CASSLGWQSSYNSPLHF.

The chain has TRBV30 and TRBJ1-2; TRBD1 agrees at 10 bases. Germline CDR1 and CDR2: GTSNPN and SVGIG (reference sequence). V gave up 4 bases and J gave up 4 bases; unmatched junction bases: 6. The CDR3 covers 14 residues. CDR3 DNA: TGTGCCTGGAAGGGACAGGGGTACGCCTATGGCTACACCTTC. It translates to CAWKGQGYAYGYTF.

The chain carries TRBV3-1 (or the pseudogene TRBV3-2) and TRBJ1-1; D may be TRBD1 (5 bases). CDR1 and CDR2 from the germline V gene are LGHDT and YNNKEL (reference sequence). V lost 1 base and J lost 1, with 16 bases in between. The CDR3 runs 17 residues. This CDR3 is CASSQVLGQGENTEAFF. In DNA, the CDR3 is TGTGCCAGCAGCCAAGTCTTAGGGCAAGGGGAGAACACTGAAGCTTTCTTT.

The chain couples TRBV7-8 to TRBJ1-5; D possibly corresponds to TRBD1 (6 bases). CDR1 SGHVS and CDR2 FQNEAQ come from the germline V gene. The CDR3 covers 17 residues. V was trimmed by 1 base and J by 2 bases, leaving 15 bases between them. The CDR3 nucleotides read TGTGCCAGCAGCTTAGGGGGGCGGCAGGGGCGCAATCAGCCCCAGCATTTT. Translation: CASSLGGRQGRNQPQHF.

The chain recombines TRBV28 with TRBJ1-1; D not resolved. Germline CDR1 and CDR2: MDHEN and SYDVKM. The ends were cut back, 0 bases at V and 1 base at J, with 6 bases in the middle. The CDR3 consists of 14 residues. The CDR3 DNA reads as TGTGCCAGCAGTTTATGGCCGAAGAACACTGAAGCTTTCTTT. Encoded protein: CASSLWPKNTEAFF.

This clone was detected a few times. The rearrangement links TRBV15 to TRBJ1-5, with D unclear. Per germline, CDR1 LNHNV and CDR2 YYDKDF (reference sequence). Trimming took off 0 bases at V and 6 bases at J, with 12 bases between the two ends. CDR3 size: 15 residues. CDR3 nucleotides: TGTGCCACCAGCAGAGATGCGGGCTGGGGTCAGCCCCAGCATTTT. It encodes CATSRDAGWGQPQHF.

This chain connects TRBV2 to TRBJ2-3; D is possibly TRBD1 or TRBD2 (6 bases each). In germline, CDR1 is SNHLY, CDR2 FYNNEI. CDR3 length: 17 residues. Deletions cut 2 bases from V and 0 bases from J, with 15 bases between. The CDR3 nucleotides read TGTGCCAGCAGTGAATTGGGGGCGGGGTCTAGCACAGATACGCAGTATTTT. Encoded protein: CASSELGAGSSTDTQYF.

The chain uses TRBV5-1 and TRBJ2-5, with D hard to call. The V end lost 0 bases, the J end lost 3 bases, and 12 bases lay between the germline ends. The CDR3 sequence is 15 residues long. Germline lookup yields CDR1 SGHRS and CDR2 YFSETQ. The CDR3 is CASSLVPDKEETQYF. The DNA of the CDR3 is TGCGCCAGCAGCTTGGTGCCTGATAAGGAAGAGACCCAGTACTTC.

The chain uses TRBV29-1 and TRBJ1-2, with 8 positions matching TRBD1. CDR1 and CDR2 from the germline V gene are SQVTM and ANQGSEA. V lost 3 bases and J lost 4; bases outside the gene matches: 7. The CDR3 has 14 amino acids. The CDR3 sequence is CSVEITGGVYGYTF. The CDR3 DNA sequence: TGCAGCGTTGAGATCACAGGGGGTGTCTATGGCTACACCTTC.

CDR3 protein: CASSLGQGSDEQYF. The CDR3 nucleotides are TGCGCCAGCAGCCTTGGACAGGGCTCTGACGAGCAGTACTTC. V gene TRBV4-1 combines with J gene TRBJ2-7; 8 positions agree with TRBD1. In germline, CDR1 is MGHRA, CDR2 YSYEKL. J was trimmed by 5 bases and V by 4 bases; bases with no gene match: 7. This CDR3 contains 14 residues.

The chain recombines TRBV25-1 with TRBJ1-2; no firm D call. Germline CDR1 is MGHDK and CDR2 is SYGVNS. V was shortened by 2 bases and J by 11 bases, with 18 bases between the two germline ends. The CDR3 is made up of 14 amino acids. The DNA of the CDR3 is TGTGCCAGCAGTGAAGGATTTACATACAAAGCGTACACCTTC. Encoded protein: CASSEGFTYKAYTF.

The CDR3 is CASSLASGNIYEQYF. CDR3 sequence (DNA): TGTGCCAGCAGTTTAGCTAGCGGGAACATCTACGAGCAGTACTTC. The chain is built from TRBV27 and TRBJ2-7; 9 bases fit TRBD2. This CDR3 is 15 amino acids long. J gave up 3 bases and V 2 bases, and 5 bases lay outside the gene matches. Germline loops: CDR1 MNHEY, CDR2 SMNVEV (reference sequence).

The V call is TRBV5-1, the J call TRBJ2-3, with a weak D call TRBD2 (5 bases). In germline, CDR1 is SGHRS, CDR2 YFSETQ. This CDR3 is 16 amino acids long. V was cut by 0 bases and J by 4 bases, with 15 bases left in between. DNA for the CDR3: TGCGCCAGCAGCTTGGGACTCCTAATGGGAGCAGATACGCAGTATTTT. This encodes CASSLGLLMGADTQYF.

The V gene is TRBV18, the J gene TRBJ2-7; D not resolved. CDR3 length: 14 amino acids. Looked up from germline, CDR1 is KGHSH and CDR2 is LQKENI. The ends were cut back, 3 bases at V and 0 bases at J, with 9 bases in the middle. In nucleotides, the CDR3 is TGTGCCAGCTCACCTGCCCTCCTCTCCTACGAGCAGTACTTC. It yields the protein CASSPALLSYEQYF.

The chain carries TRBV5-1 and TRBJ2-7; a weak D match, TRBD1 (5 bases). Germline loops: CDR1 SGHRS, CDR2 YFSETQ. CDR3 size: 12 residues. Deletions cut 4 bases from V and 7 bases from J, with 12 bases between. The CDR3 sequence is CASSTDSWEQYF. Written as DNA, the CDR3 is TGCGCCAGCAGCACCGACAGTTGGGAGCAGTACTTC.

CDR3 sequence (DNA): TGTGCCAGCAGCTTTTTGGCAGGGGGCTATGAAAAACTGTTTTTT. It specifies CASSFLAGGYEKLFF. The chain joins TRBV7-9 to TRBJ1-4; the match to TRBD1 covers 8 bases. The CDR3 totals 15 residues. The junction had 6 bases not matched to a gene; V was cut back by 3 bases and J by 6 bases. Looked up from germline, CDR1 is SEHNR and CDR2 is FQNEAQ (reference sequence).

The rearrangement joins TRBV5-5 to TRBJ2-3; 14 bases are shared with TRBD2. Germline-derived CDR1 and CDR2 are SGHKS and YYEKEE (reference sequence). Unmatched junction bases numbered 8, after V lost 5 bases and J lost 0 bases. This CDR3 is built from 18 residues. The CDR3 DNA is TGTGCCAGCAGGCCTTCCGGGACTAGCGGGGGAAGCACAGATACGCAGTATTTT. Its translation is CASRPSGTSGGSTDTQYF.

CDR3 region: CASSYPSSNTGELFF. CDR3 coding DNA: TGTGCCAGTAGTTACCCCAGCTCGAACACCGGGGAGCTGTTTTTT. The chain links TRBV19 to TRBJ2-2; no firm D call. This CDR3 is built from 15 residues. Between the trimmed V and J ends, which lost 5 bases and 0 bases, there was a span of 10 bases. Germline V gene lookup returns CDR1 LNHDA and CDR2 SQIVND (reference sequence).

The gene calls are TRBV6-5 and TRBJ2-5; 7 bases are shared with TRBD1. The CDR3 extends over 12 amino acids. Germline-derived CDR1 and CDR2 are MNHEY and SVGAGI. V was pared by 10 bases and J by 5 bases, with 7 bases of the junction left unmatched. This CDR3 reads CATNRGRETQYF. CDR3 in DNA: TGTGCCACCAACAGGGGCAGGGAGACCCAGTACTTC.

The chain joins TRBV28 to TRBJ2-2, with 9 bases fitting TRBD1. Germline CDR1 reads MDHEN; CDR2 reads SYDVKM. The CDR3 covers 16 residues. The ends lost 8 bases at V and 7 bases at J; junction bases unmatched: 14. Here the CDR3 reads CASGLPWTGVSGELFF. The CDR3 DNA follows: TGTGCCAGCGGACTTCCGTGGACAGGGGTTAGCGGGGAGCTGTTTTTT. The whole variable domain, remainder taken from reference TRBV28 and TRBJ2-2, is DVKVTQSSRYLVKRTGEKVFLECVQDMDHENMFWYRQDPGLGLRLIYFSYDVKMKEKGDIPEGYSVSREKKERFSLILESASTNQTSMYLCASGLPWTGVSGELFFGEGSRLTVL.

The chain joins TRBV19 to TRBJ2-2, with 11 nucleotides matching TRBD2. Germline V gene data show CDR1 as LNHDA and CDR2 as SQIVND (reference sequence). Trimming removed 3 bases from V and 4 bases from J; junction bases left unmatched: 10. CDR3 length: 18 amino acids. CDR3 in amino acids: CASSIPRLAGGRTGELFF. CDR3 nucleotide sequence: TGTGCCAGTAGTATCCCCAGGCTAGCGGGGGGCCGCACCGGGGAGCTGTTTTTT.

The V gene is TRBV30, the J gene TRBJ1-2; D may be TRBD1 (6 bases). Trimming left V 4 bases short and J 2 bases short, with 11 bases between. Looked up from germline, CDR1 is GTSNPN and CDR2 is SVGIG (reference sequence). The CDR3 is 13 amino acids. The CDR3 DNA is TGTGCCTGGAACAGGGCCCTAAACTATGGCTACACCTTC. Its protein product is CAWNRALNYGYTF.

This chain links TRBV3-1 (or the pseudogene TRBV3-2) with TRBJ2-7, with TRBD1 identical over 7 bases. The J segment lost 2 bases and the V segment lost 0 bases, leaving 7 bases of the junction unmatched. The CDR3 loop spans 16 amino acids. The germline CDR1 and CDR2 sequences are LGHDT and YNNKEL (reference sequence). DNA of the CDR3: TGTGCCAGCAGCCAAGAAACAGGACAGGCCCCCTACGAGCAGTACTTC. Encoded protein: CASSQETGQAPYEQYF.

The chain links TRBV7-2 to TRBJ2-7; 8 bases are a match to TRBD1. V lost 4 bases and J lost 4; bases outside the gene matches: 18. CDR1 and CDR2 from the germline V gene are SGHTA and FQGNSA. The CDR3 has 18 amino acids. CDR3 in amino acids: CASSSGPAGGLIPYEQYF. The CDR3 nucleotides are TGTGCCAGCAGCTCCGGGCCCGCAGGGGGCCTTATACCTTACGAGCAGTACTTC.

The rearrangement links TRBV10-2 to TRBJ2-1; 11 nucleotides align to TRBD2. The germline V gene encodes CDR1 WSHSY and CDR2 SAAADI. This CDR3 region has 16 residues. J gave up 7 bases and V 0 bases, and 5 bases lay outside the gene matches. Written as DNA, the CDR3 is TGCGCCAGCAGTGAGTCTCTAGCGGGGGGTAGTAATGAGCAGTTCTTC. This translates into CASSESLAGGSNEQFF.

The chain joins TRBV4-1 to TRBJ2-2; 10 bases are a match to TRBD2. The J segment lost 4 bases and the V segment lost 6 bases, leaving 2 bases of the junction unmatched. The CDR3 sequence is 14 residues long. From germline, CDR1 is MGHRA and CDR2 YSYEKL. The CDR3 region has the DNA TGCGCCAGCAGACTAGCGGGGATCACCGGGGAGCTGTTTTTT. Translated: CASRLAGITGELFF.

This clone was observed a single time. The junction departs from germline at one end; a sequencing error may be responsible. The rearrangement joins TRBV6-5 to TRBJ2-1, with D possibly being TRBD1 (6 bases). The CDR3 contains 13 residues. The V gene's germline CDR1 is MNHEY and CDR2 SVGAGI. CDR3: CASSNSQGNEQFF. The CDR3 coding sequence is TGTGCCAGCAGTAACTCACAGGGTAATGAGCAGTTCTTC.